Only one count was recorded for the clone carrying this T cell receptor (beta chain). The antigen is not known. These data originate in a study of shared clonotypes between healthy human individuals. Study-wide results and limits: Naive subsets, compared against memory subsets, generally had larger estimated richness values. When naive CD4 clonotypes were compared across a few donors, roughly 4.9% were shared.

Naive CD8 cells were CD45RO-negative, positively selected for CCR7, excluding terminally differentiated effector memory CD45RA+ cells. Every subset's genomic DNA went evenly onto several immunoSEQ plates. Profiling relied on immunoSEQ multiplex PCR, and the TCRdb table lists in-frame clones only, not all of them. This table has some 2,000,000 clones, roughly 95% appearing once. Sequencing was carried out using naive CD8+ T cells sorted from blood. This receptor was obtained from a man younger than 35 in good health.

CDR3 coding DNA: TGTGCCAGCAGTTTACTCACGAACACTGAAGCTTTCTTT. Protein product: CASSLLTNTEAFF. The gene calls are TRBV27 and TRBJ1-1, with unresolved D. CDR3 length: 13 amino acids. The V gene lost 2 bases and the J gene lost 1 base, with 5 bases spanning the gap. Germline V gives CDR1 MNHEY, CDR2 SMNVEV (reference sequence).